These 11 T cell receptor beta chains were all obtained from the same sample, sequenced in a study of identical twins. From the 5' RACE reads, TCRdb called clonotypes with MiXCR, one entry per CDR3 protein. The sample consists of roughly 750,000 distinct CDR3 sequences, around 20% of them appearing once. The same sample was also used in a study of T cells expressing NK-cell markers.

Sequenced: PBMCs. Receptor source: a young woman in good health.

In this sample, this clonotype turned up a few times. The chain joins TRBV20-1 to TRBJ1-1, with a weak D call TRBD1 (5 bases). Between the trimmed V and J ends, which lost 5 bases and 1 base, there was a span of 8 bases. The CDR3 contains 12 residues. Germline CDR1 reads DFQATT; CDR2 reads SNEGSKA (reference sequence). The CDR3 spells CSAFQGNTEAFF. The CDR3 bases are TGCAGTGCTTTTCAGGGGAACACTGAAGCTTTCTTT.

The chain recombines TRBV3-1 with TRBJ2-3, with D unresolved. Looked up from germline, CDR1 is LGHDT and CDR2 is YNNKEL (reference sequence). V was pared by 1 base and J by 2 bases, with 10 bases between. The length of the CDR3 is 15 residues. This CDR3 is CASSQVARYTDTQYF. CDR3 sequence (DNA): TGTGCCAGCAGCCAAGTCGCCCGCTACACAGATACGCAGTATTTT.

The sample holds a few counts of this clonotype. The gene calls are TRBV20-1 and TRBJ2-3, with TRBD2 identical over 7 bases. CDR1 is DFQATT, CDR2 SNEGSKA, per germline (reference sequence). The CDR3 sequence is 14 residues long. V lost 6 bases to trimming and J lost 5 bases; unmatched junction nucleotides: 11. DNA for the CDR3: TGCAGTGCGCCGGATCTTACGGGAGGAGATACGCAGTATTTT. Amino acids: CSAPDLTGGDTQYF.

In the case of this clonotype: One end of the junction is discordant with germline, which a read error may explain. The chain joins TRBV11-2 to TRBJ2-3, with D uncertain. The germline gives CDR1 SGHAT, CDR2 FQNNGV. The CDR3 has 15 residues. CDR3 amino acids: CASSLEYRGTDTQYF. The CDR3, as DNA: TGTGCCAGCAGCCTAGAGTATAGAGGCACAGATACGCAGTATTTT. The full variable domain, rest sourced from reference TRBV11-2 and TRBJ2-3, is EAGVAQSPRYKIIEKRQSVAFWCNPISGHATLYWYQQILGQGPKLLIQFQNNGVVDDSQLPKDRFSAERLKGVDSTLKIQPAKLEDSAVYLCASSLEYRGTDTQYFGPGTRLTVL.

V and J are TRBV13 and TRBJ1-2; D gene unclear. V was trimmed by 3 bases and J by 7 bases, leaving 12 bases between them. The CDR3 extends over 13 amino acids. The germline gives CDR1 PRHDT, CDR2 FYEKMQ (reference sequence). CDR3 DNA sequence: TGTGCCAGCAGCTTGTCAGGCTCAACTGGCTACACCTTC. It specifies CASSLSGSTGYTF.

The chain carries TRBV6-1 and TRBJ2-3; TRBD1 matches at 8 bases. Germline CDR1 is MNHNS and CDR2 is SASEGT. The J segment lost 6 bases and the V segment lost 8 bases, leaving 7 bases of the junction unmatched. The CDR3 runs 13 residues. This chain's CDR3 is CASRLRGLDTQYF. DNA for the CDR3: TGTGCCAGCCGGCTCAGGGGGCTGGATACGCAGTATTTT.

The table lists this clonotype with a few counts. The chain joins TRBV7-2 to TRBJ1-5, with a possible D match to TRBD1 (6 bases). CDR1 and CDR2 from the germline V gene are SGHTA and FQGNSA. V lost 4 bases and J lost 0, with 10 bases in between. The CDR3 sequence is 15 residues long. The CDR3: CASSSTGFSNQPQHF. The CDR3 DNA reads as TGTGCCAGCAGCTCTACAGGGTTTAGCAATCAGCCCCAGCATTTT.

The chain has TRBV6-2 or TRBV6-3 and TRBJ1-5; unclear D gene. Trimming took off 2 bases at V and 5 bases at J, with 13 bases between the two ends. Germline V CDR1 and CDR2: MNHEY, SVGEGT. The CDR3 consists of 15 residues. The CDR3 sequence is CASSYVRYVDQPQHF. CDR3 coding DNA: TGTGCCAGCAGTTACGTGCGGTATGTAGATCAGCCCCAGCATTTT.

The chain joins TRBV12-3 or TRBV12-4 to TRBJ1-2; D is uncertain. Trimming cost V 6 bases and J 3 bases, with 8 bases left between them. The length of the CDR3 is 12 residues. CDR3 region: CASREGDYGYTF. CDR3 sequence (DNA): TGTGCCAGCAGGGAGGGCGACTATGGCTACACCTTC.

The chain joins TRBV5-1 to TRBJ2-1; 7 positions agree with TRBD1. The CDR3 sequence is 14 residues long. The V gene end was trimmed by 2 bases and the J gene end by 9 bases; junction bases not matched to a gene: 8. CDR1 SGHRS and CDR2 YFSETQ come from the germline V gene. The CDR3 coding sequence is TGCGCCAGCAGCTTAATCACACAGGGGACTGAGCAGTTCTTC. Its translation is CASSLITQGTEQFF.

J is TRBJ1-1 and V is TRBV9; no definite D call. Germline loops: CDR1 SGDLS, CDR2 YYNGEE. V lost 0 bases and J 2 bases, leaving 8 bases between the germline ends. This CDR3 comprises 14 residues. DNA of the CDR3: TGTGCCAGCAGCGTAGGATTGGGTAACACTGAAGCTTTCTTT. This sequence encodes CASSVGLGNTEAFF.